This T cell receptor (beta chain) was sequenced for a study of T cells in localized non-small cell lung cancer. Overall study findings and caveats: Heterogeneity stays possible, as sequencing covered only one tumor region. Turning up in adjacent lung were a median about 56 of the top 100 tumor clones. With higher T cell density in blood came longer overall survival.

A single count supports this clone. Its specificity is not known. A read error may account for a junction end that differs from germline. The sample has other DNA sequences that encode this CDR3 too. Germline-derived CDR1 and CDR2 are MGHRA and YSYEKL. The CDR3 is 15 residues long. Assay: immunoSEQ multiplex PCR; the TCRdb copy retains only in-frame clones and omits some. The table shows about 36,000 clones, with around 88% occurring only once. The rearrangement uses TRBV4-1 and TRBJ1-1; D remains unclear. The clonotype originates from a woman between 40 and 69 years old with stage I lung adenocarcinoma. The input for sequencing was peripheral blood, taken before any cancer treatment. The CDR3 sequence: CASSQVWAGNTEAFF. CDR3 sequence (DNA): TGCGCCAGCAGCCAAGTGTGGGCGGGAAACACTGAGGCTTTCTTT.